The 24 T cell receptor beta chains below come from one sample, sequenced in a study of CD8 T cells in acute hepatitis C reinfection. Produced via immunoSEQ multiplex PCR; TCRdb's table is partial and in-frame only. The data hold 30,000 to 45,000 clones, with over 75% observed a single time. As to time point: naive CD8 control sorted from an acute-time-point sample. Sequenced sample: naive CD8+ T cells from PBMCs. The receptor source for this set is a woman younger than 30 who spontaneously cleared hepatitis C infection.

CDR3 DNA sequence: TGTGCCAGCAGCCTAGCGGGAGAGATTACCTACAATGAGCAGTTCTTC. It is translated as CASSLAGEITYNEQFF. The rearrangement joins TRBV27 to TRBJ2-1; 10 bases fit TRBD2. The CDR3 is 16 residues long. The V gene end was trimmed by 6 bases and the J gene end by 2 bases; junction bases not matched to a gene: 7. CDR1 is MNHEY and CDR2 is SMNVEV in the germline V gene (reference sequence).

The chain uses TRBV7-3 and TRBJ2-3; no reliable D call. Trimming took 5 bases from V and 5 from J, leaving 11 bases between them. The length of the CDR3 is 13 residues. Germline CDR1 and CDR2: SGHTA and FQGTGA. The CDR3 nucleotides read TGTGCCAGCAGCCCTCCGGACGAAGATACGCAGTATTTT. This codes for CASSPPDEDTQYF.

CDR3 nucleotides: TGCGCCAGTGGGAACCACCAAAATGAAAATGAGCAGTTCTTC. This encodes CASGNHQNENEQFF. The chain recombines TRBV5-1 with TRBJ2-1; D unresolved. V was shortened by 8 bases and J by 7 bases, with 19 bases between the two germline ends. The CDR3 length is 14 residues. Germline loops: CDR1 SGHRS, CDR2 YFSETQ.

The rearrangement links TRBV27 to TRBJ1-1; 7 nucleotides agree with TRBD1. V was pared by 5 bases and J by 5 bases, with 8 bases of the junction left unmatched. Per the germline V gene, CDR1 is MNHEY and CDR2 is SMNVEV (reference sequence). The length of the CDR3 is 14 residues. The CDR3 bases are TGTGCCAGCAGTCCGACAGGGTTAAGGACTGAAGCTTTCTTT. It is translated as CASSPTGLRTEAFF.

V is TRBV30 and J is TRBJ2-3, with 7 bases lining up with TRBD2. The J segment lost 5 bases and the V segment lost 2 bases, leaving 10 bases of the junction unmatched. The CDR3 covers 15 residues. Germline CDR1 reads GTSNPN; CDR2 reads SVGIG (reference sequence). The CDR3 reads CAWSLGTTRGDTQYF. CDR3 nucleotide sequence: TGTGCCTGGAGTCTCGGGACTACCCGGGGAGATACGCAGTATTTT.

The gene calls are TRBV7-9 and TRBJ1-5; D remains unclear. V was shortened by 2 bases and J by 5 bases, with 4 bases between the two germline ends. Germline CDR1 and CDR2: SEHNR and FQNEAQ (reference sequence). The CDR3 has 12 amino acids. The CDR3 nucleotides read TGTGCCAGCAGCTTACCAGATCAGCCCCAGCATTTT. It yields the protein CASSLPDQPQHF.

The chain has TRBV27 and TRBJ2-7; possible D gene TRBD1, 5 bases. The V gene's germline CDR1 is MNHEY and CDR2 SMNVEV (reference sequence). Trimming shortened V by 4 bases and J by 4 bases, and 14 bases separated the two germline ends. The CDR3 totals 14 residues. The chain's CDR3 is CASSSWGRSYEQYF. The DNA for the CDR3 is TGTGCCAGCAGTTCCTGGGGCAGATCGTACGAGCAGTACTTC.

The rearrangement uses TRBV27 and TRBJ2-5; 11 bases agree with TRBD2. The V gene's germline CDR1 is MNHEY and CDR2 SMNVEV (reference sequence). V lost 2 bases, J lost 9 bases, and 11 bases stayed unmatched. The CDR3 loop spans 16 amino acids. The CDR3 loop reads CASSLLAGGYGEAQYF. In DNA, the CDR3 is TGTGCCAGCAGTTTACTAGCGGGAGGTTATGGGGAGGCCCAGTACTTC.

The gene calls are TRBV25-1 and TRBJ2-2; D not resolved. Deletions cut 10 bases from V and 6 bases from J, with 6 bases between. CDR1 MGHDK and CDR2 SYGVNS come from the germline V gene. This CDR3 comprises 10 residues. CDR3 sequence reads: CATEAGELFF. CDR3 nucleotides: TGTGCCACAGAGGCCGGGGAGCTGTTTTTT.

The J gene is TRBJ2-3, the V gene TRBV7-6, with D possibly being TRBD2 (6 bases). This CDR3 spans 16 amino acids. Germline CDR1 reads SGHVS; CDR2 reads FNYEAQ. V dropped 5 bases and J dropped 0 bases, with 15 bases sitting between them. CDR3 loop: CASSPIPSGSTDTQYF. The CDR3 DNA sequence: TGTGCCAGCAGCCCTATCCCAAGCGGGAGCACAGATACGCAGTATTTT.

The chain carries TRBV9 and TRBJ2-1; the match to TRBD1 covers 7 bases. Germline V gene sequence: CDR1 SGDLS, CDR2 YYNGEE. V lost 0 bases, J lost 4 bases, and 4 bases stayed unmatched. This CDR3 is built from 15 residues. CDR3 in DNA: TGTGCCAGCAGCGTAGACGGGACAGAGTACAATGAGCAGTTCTTC. It is translated as CASSVDGTEYNEQFF. The entire variable domain, with the rest obtained from reference TRBV9 and TRBJ2-1, is as follows: DSGVTQTPKHLITATGQRVTLRCSPRSGDLSVYWYQQSLDQGLQFLIQYYNGEERAKGNILERFSAQQFPDLHSELNLSSLELGDSALYFCASSVDGTEYNEQFFGPGTRLTVL.

V gene TRBV5-1 combines with J gene TRBJ2-7; 11 nucleotides agree with TRBD2. J gave up 4 bases and V 0 bases, and 6 bases lay outside the gene matches. The CDR3 consists of 16 residues. Germline V CDR1 and CDR2: SGHRS, YFSETQ. The CDR3 loop reads CASSLEYTSGSYEQYF. The CDR3 nucleotides read TGCGCCAGCAGCTTGGAGTATACTAGCGGGAGTTACGAGCAGTACTTC.

The rearrangement joins TRBV7-2 to TRBJ2-7; 7 positions agree with TRBD2. Trimming at V came to 4 bases and at J to 5 bases, leaving 8 bases not matched to a gene. The CDR3 consists of 14 residues. CDR1 is SGHTA and CDR2 is FQGNSA in the germline V gene. The CDR3 spells CASSSPGTNNEQYF. The CDR3 region has the DNA TGTGCCAGCAGCTCCCCCGGGACTAACAACGAGCAGTACTTC.

V usage is TRBV27 and J usage is TRBJ2-7; the D is unclear. This CDR3 is built from 16 residues. Germline assignment: CDR1 MNHEY and CDR2 SMNVEV (reference sequence). V was clipped by 5 bases and J by 2 bases, with 19 bases between them. The CDR3 loop reads CASSPLVAGAAYEQYF. CDR3 DNA sequence: TGTGCCAGCAGTCCTTTGGTTGCAGGCGCCGCCTACGAGCAGTACTTC.

The table lists this clone with a count of one. V is TRBV6-6 and J is TRBJ1-1; D is perhaps TRBD1 (5 bases). Germline CDR1 and CDR2: MNHNY and SVGAGI (reference sequence). V gave up 4 bases and J gave up 0 bases, with 9 bases separating them. The CDR3 sequence is 14 residues long. The CDR3: CASSFQDMNTEAFF. The CDR3 DNA reads TGTGCCAGCAGTTTTCAGGACATGAACACTGAAGCTTTCTTT.

The V and J genes are TRBV6-1 and TRBJ1-1; D is unresolved. Germline V gives CDR1 MNHNS, CDR2 SASEGT. V gave up 8 bases and J gave up 2 bases, with 9 bases separating them. This CDR3 has 12 amino acids. CDR3 sequence: CASAVGNTEAFF. The DNA of the CDR3 is TGTGCCAGCGCGGTGGGAAACACTGAAGCTTTCTTT.

The chain combines TRBV19 with TRBJ2-2; tentatively, D is TRBD2 (6 bases). The CDR3 extends over 15 amino acids. Looked up from germline, CDR1 is LNHDA and CDR2 is SQIVND (reference sequence). The ends were cut back, 3 bases at V and 1 base at J, with 9 bases in the middle. The CDR3, as DNA: TGTGCCAGTAGTATCGGGAGATGGAACACCGGGGAGCTGTTTTTT. As protein: CASSIGRWNTGELFF.

The sample holds one count of this clone. The chain links TRBV6-1 to TRBJ2-5; 9 positions agree with TRBD2. Germline loops: CDR1 MNHNS, CDR2 SASEGT. The CDR3 has 15 residues. J lost 5 bases, V lost 4 bases, and 8 bases had no gene match. The CDR3: CASSGLAGWGETQYF. CDR3 nucleotides: TGTGCCAGCAGTGGGCTAGCGGGATGGGGGGAGACCCAGTACTTC.

The chain recombines TRBV9 with TRBJ2-3; TRBD2 agrees at 9 bases. This CDR3 comprises 15 residues. The ends lost 0 bases at V and 5 bases at J; junction bases unmatched: 4. In germline, CDR1 is SGDLS, CDR2 YYNGEE. CDR3 nucleotides: TGTGCCAGCAGCGTAGTAGCGGGAGACTTAGATACGCAGTATTTT. The encoded protein is CASSVVAGDLDTQYF.

The rearrangement links TRBV5-4 to TRBJ2-1; either TRBD1 or TRBD2 may supply D (6 bases each). The V and J ends lost 2 bases and 8 bases respectively, with 17 bases between them. Looked up from germline, CDR1 is SGHNT and CDR2 is YYREEE (reference sequence). The CDR3 loop spans 15 amino acids. CDR3 coding DNA: TGTGCCAGCAGCTTCTGGGGGGCCCCCCTCGATGAGCAGTTCTTC. It specifies CASSFWGAPLDEQFF.

This chain uses TRBV25-1 with TRBJ2-1, with D perhaps TRBD1 (5 bases). Germline CDR1 MGHDK, CDR2 SYGVNS. The CDR3 has 12 amino acids. The germline V and J ends were trimmed by 2 bases and 8 bases, with 7 bases remaining between them. The CDR3 spells CASSEDSYEQFF. The CDR3 nucleotides read TGTGCCAGCAGTGAAGACAGCTATGAGCAGTTCTTC.

This chain joins TRBV14 and TRBJ2-7; D is uncertain. Trimming left V 1 base short and J 3 bases short, with 4 bases between. The CDR3 consists of 12 residues. Germline CDR1 is SGHDN and CDR2 is FVKESK. The CDR3: CASSQANYEQYF. DNA for the CDR3: TGTGCCAGCAGCCAAGCTAACTACGAGCAGTACTTC.

The chain combines TRBV5-1 with TRBJ1-1; no clear D gene. Germline CDR1 SGHRS, CDR2 YFSETQ. The length of the CDR3 is 13 residues. V was clipped by 0 bases and J by 3 bases, with 6 bases between them. The CDR3 spells CASSLAGDTEAFF. The CDR3 region has the DNA TGCGCCAGCAGCTTGGCCGGGGACACTGAAGCTTTCTTT.

This clone was seen only a few times. This chain joins TRBV5-4 and TRBJ2-1, with D unclear. The CDR3 extends over 13 amino acids. The ends were cut back, 4 bases at V and 6 bases at J, with 11 bases in the middle. The V gene's germline CDR1 is SGHNT and CDR2 YYREEE (reference sequence). Here the CDR3 DNA reads TGTGCCAGCAGCCCAAGTGCTAGCAATGAGCAGTTCTTC. It yields the protein CASSPSASNEQFF.